The entry that follows covers one T cell receptor (beta chain) sequence. This clonotype was counted once. Its antigen remains unidentified. Sequence at one end of the junction differs from germline and may be a read error. The sample comes from a study of tumor and adjacent non-tumor tissue in lung cancer (dated by TCRdb to 2016 to 2018). Describing the broader study: Patients with adenocarcinoma (approximately 12), squamous cell carcinoma (2) and small cell lung cancer (1) were included in the cohort. More than 25 paired specimens, one tumor and one normal lung sample per patient, were profiled by TCRbeta CDR3 sequencing. In total, sequencing yielded 95 million to 150 million productive TCRbeta reads, which works out to an average of approximately 4.2 million reads per sample. Among the roughly 15 patients, ages ranged from about 30 to 80 years, about 10 were men and 5 were women, and disease was TNM stage I to III. Using bulk TCRbeta repertoires from around 15 lung cancer patients, the study set lung tumor tissue side by side with matched distant non-tumor lung tissue. What the research found in general, with its limitations: TCR diversity was significantly higher in younger patients, and higher tumor TCR diversity was associated with shorter overall and disease-free survival. Only 15 or so patients were included in the cohort, and the need for larger samples and more detailed clinical data was noted by the authors. The sequencing platform is not named in the methods, and unique molecular identifiers are not mentioned. In normal lung, the top 100 clones accounted for a significantly larger cumulative share of the repertoire than in tumor tissue. Because peripheral blood was not sequenced, blood TCRbeta repertoires in the lung cancer patients of the study were not examined. TCR diversity (inverse Simpson) was significantly higher in tumor than in normal lung tissue (roughly 430 vs 170, P = 0.0075, Mann-Whitney U test).

RNA was isolated from bulk unsorted tissue, and RNA quality was assessed with a NanoDrop ND-1000 and an Agilent 2100. Donors were newly diagnosed lung cancer patients admitted for thoracic surgery in China between August and November 2014, without prior chemotherapy. Patients with previous radiotherapy or chemotherapy, or with another concurrent cancer, were excluded from the study. Pieces of surgical tissue measuring about 1-2.1 cm3 were kept in RNAlater solution and held at -80 degrees C until needed. The CDR3 holds 16 amino acids from the cysteine to the phenylalanine. CDR3 DNA is the only sequence kept; it has 48 bases, read in frame from the first base. CDR1 and CDR2 are read off the germline V gene as SQVTM and ANQGSEA. Libraries were constructed by multiplex PCR. Sequenced on an Illumina HiSeq 2500. Following protocols modified from ARM-PCR, the researchers constructed TCRbeta libraries through three rounds of nested PCR with primers (Table S4). Before sequencing, PCR products of 200-500 bp were cut from the gel and purified using the QIAquick gel extraction kit. The authors' pipeline ran thus. Trimmomatic was used to clean the reads, FLASH merged the cleaned reads into complete CDR3 sequences, and MiTCR assigned the sequences to V(D)J germline segments. Clonal diversity was computed as the inverse Simpson's index with VDJtools. Productive reads were defined as in-frame sequences without a premature stop codon. The raw public reads went through TCRdb reprocessing: fastp at Q25, MiXCR clone calling, in-frame beta chains kept. Identical CDR3 protein sequences are pooled into one entry, listed with their most common genes and DNA. TCRdb, not the original authors, processed these V and J calls. Present in this sample are fewer than 120,000 distinct CDR3 sequences, over 75% of which were seen just once. The top ten clonotypes cover around 21% of the sample.

The clonotype originates from a man aged 70 or older with non-small cell lung cancer. The chain couples TRBV29-1 to TRBJ1-1, with 7 junctional bases fitting TRBD1. Sequences were obtained from lung tumor tissue. The sequence in DNA is TGCAGCGTTGGGGCAGGGGGAGTAAATATGAATACTGAAGCTTTCTTT. Its amino acids are CSVGAGGVNMNTEAFF.